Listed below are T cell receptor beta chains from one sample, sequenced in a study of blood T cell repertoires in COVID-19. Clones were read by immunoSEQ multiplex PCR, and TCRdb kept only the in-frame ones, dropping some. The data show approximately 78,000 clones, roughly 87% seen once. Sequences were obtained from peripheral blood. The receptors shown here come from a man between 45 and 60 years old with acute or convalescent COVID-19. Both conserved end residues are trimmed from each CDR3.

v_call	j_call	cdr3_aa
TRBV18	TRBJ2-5	ASSPPGQAAETQY
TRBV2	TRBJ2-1	ASLSGGSGEQF
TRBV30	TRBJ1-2	ASGQSPYGYT
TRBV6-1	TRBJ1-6	ASSEAHGTGNSPLH
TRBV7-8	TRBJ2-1	ASSVSGTSGGYEQF
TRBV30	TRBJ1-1	AWAHRDVAF
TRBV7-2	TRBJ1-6	ASSRTASYNSPLH
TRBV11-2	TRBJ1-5	ASSPDRNQPQH
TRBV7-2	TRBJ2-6	ASSLVGQAFSGANVLT
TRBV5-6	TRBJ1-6	ASSLGGDGNSPLH
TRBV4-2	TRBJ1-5	ASSLTGIRVGNQPQH
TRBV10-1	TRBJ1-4	ASSESSSTATNEKLF
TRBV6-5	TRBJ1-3	ASSETGRTIY
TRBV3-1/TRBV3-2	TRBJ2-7	ASSFTDRDEQY
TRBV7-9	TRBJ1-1	ASSFQENTEAF
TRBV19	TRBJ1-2	AKGGLNYGYT
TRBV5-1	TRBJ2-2	ASSPNYYTGELF
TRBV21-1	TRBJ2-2	ASSKDGTSGGAGTGELF
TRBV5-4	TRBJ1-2	ASSSKDRGGPRNYGYT
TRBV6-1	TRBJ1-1	ASSEGTGRNTEAF
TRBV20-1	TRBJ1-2	SAQDYGYT
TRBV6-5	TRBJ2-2	ASSYSRGLDGELF
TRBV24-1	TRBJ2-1	ATSEGSSYNEQF